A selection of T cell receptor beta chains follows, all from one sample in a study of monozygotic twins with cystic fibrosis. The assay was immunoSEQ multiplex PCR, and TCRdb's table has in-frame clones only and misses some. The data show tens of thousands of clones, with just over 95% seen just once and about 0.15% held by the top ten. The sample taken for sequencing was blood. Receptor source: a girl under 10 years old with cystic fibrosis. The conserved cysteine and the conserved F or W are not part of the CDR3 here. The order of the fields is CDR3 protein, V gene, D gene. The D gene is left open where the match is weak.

cdr3_aa: SVRLAGRATYNEQF; v_call: TRBV29-1; d_call: NA
cdr3_aa: ATISGDRNTGELF; v_call: TRBV18; d_call: NA
cdr3_aa: ASGTGGRSYEQY; v_call: TRBV9; d_call: TRBD2
cdr3_aa: ASSLGGIFGRNPEAF; v_call: TRBV7-9; d_call: NA
cdr3_aa: ASTRAGGSSYNEQF; v_call: TRBV5-1; d_call: TRBD2
cdr3_aa: AWSVDSNQPQH; v_call: TRBV30; d_call: NA
cdr3_aa: ASSTQGTMNHNEQF; v_call: TRBV5-4; d_call: NA
cdr3_aa: ASRDSPPPYEQY; v_call: TRBV27; d_call: NA
cdr3_aa: ASSSMSGSNEQF; v_call: TRBV6-5; d_call: TRBD2
cdr3_aa: ALHKGITEAF; v_call: TRBV30; d_call: NA
cdr3_aa: ASSYQRLSYNSPLH; v_call: TRBV6-5; d_call: NA
cdr3_aa: ASRTTLGAGNYGYT; v_call: TRBV9; d_call: NA
cdr3_aa: ASSQEQETQY; v_call: TRBV4-1; d_call: NA
cdr3_aa: ASSLWAAYEQY; v_call: TRBV5-6; d_call: NA
cdr3_aa: SASHNTEAF; v_call: TRBV20-1; d_call: NA
cdr3_aa: ASTPAGFYEQF; v_call: TRBV11-2; d_call: NA
cdr3_aa: ASSFGAGQYGYT; v_call: TRBV7-9; d_call: NA
cdr3_aa: ASSLSRINEQF; v_call: TRBV27; d_call: NA
cdr3_aa: ASSQAQGTDSYEQY; v_call: TRBV4-2; d_call: NA
cdr3_aa: ASSPLGGTGYQPQH; v_call: TRBV18; d_call: TRBD1
cdr3_aa: ASSAQTVAEAF; v_call: TRBV19; d_call: NA
cdr3_aa: ASSEDRLGETQY; v_call: TRBV6-1; d_call: TRBD1
cdr3_aa: ASSLGQTNTEAF; v_call: TRBV5-1; d_call: TRBD1
cdr3_aa: ASSARTSPENEQF; v_call: TRBV2; d_call: TRBD2
cdr3_aa: ASSHSFEAGLPLH; v_call: TRBV4-1; d_call: NA
cdr3_aa: ASSISGSSYNEQF; v_call: TRBV7-7; d_call: NA
cdr3_aa: ASSLRRNTEAF; v_call: TRBV7-8; d_call: NA
cdr3_aa: ASSQEISGNPYNEQF; v_call: TRBV4-2; d_call: TRBD2
cdr3_aa: AWRTMNTGELF; v_call: TRBV30; d_call: NA
cdr3_aa: ASSEALGQAYEQY; v_call: TRBV6-1; d_call: TRBD1
cdr3_aa: ASSYSGGDTEAF; v_call: TRBV6-5; d_call: NA
cdr3_aa: ASSQVGTGELF; v_call: TRBV4-1; d_call: NA
cdr3_aa: ASSEGPGRTFGGELF; v_call: TRBV10-1; d_call: NA
cdr3_aa: ASGRPGRSEAF; v_call: TRBV28; d_call: NA
cdr3_aa: ASRPGLAETYEQY; v_call: TRBV9; d_call: TRBD2
cdr3_aa: ASSFDSPRDEQF; v_call: TRBV5-1; d_call: NA
cdr3_aa: ASSLLSGIPQMNTEAF; v_call: TRBV7-8; d_call: NA
cdr3_aa: ASSVGDGGNQPQH; v_call: TRBV2; d_call: NA
cdr3_aa: ASSSGQGVSYT; v_call: TRBV5-1; d_call: TRBD1
cdr3_aa: ASSVGGSGYT; v_call: TRBV2; d_call: NA